This T cell receptor (beta chain) was sequenced in a study of response to subunit inactivated influenza vaccine. This clonotype was counted only a few times. V lost 4 bases, J lost 0 bases, and 9 bases lay in between. The CDR3 covers 15 residues. CDR1 MNHEY and CDR2 SVGEGT come from the germline V gene. TCRdb re-called the RT-PCR reads through MiXCR, storing one row per CDR3 protein. The sample records a few hundred thousand distinct CDR3 sequences, 10% to 12% being singletons. This sample also appeared in a second study, on T cells expressing NK-cell markers. That investigation notes: Synthesis of TCR beta cDNA relied on 5'RACE template switching carrying UMIs. It was sorted CD3+CD56+NKG2C+, CD3+CD56+NKG2C- and CD3+CD56-NKG2C+ T cells that supplied the TCR beta repertoires. Several donors likewise had their CD3+CD56-NKG2C+ fraction led by these clonotypes. The study did not resolve the HCMV specificity of expanded NKG2C+ T cell clones.

The chain joins TRBV6-2 or TRBV6-3 to TRBJ2-2, with D unclear. The source of this sequence is a man aged 50 or older who received an inactivated influenza vaccine. This specimen was PBMCs from blood, taken on the day of vaccination. The DNA for the CDR3 is TGTGCCAGCAGTTCACAGCGACCGAACACCGGGGAGCTGTTTTTT. This translates into CASSSQRPNTGELFF.